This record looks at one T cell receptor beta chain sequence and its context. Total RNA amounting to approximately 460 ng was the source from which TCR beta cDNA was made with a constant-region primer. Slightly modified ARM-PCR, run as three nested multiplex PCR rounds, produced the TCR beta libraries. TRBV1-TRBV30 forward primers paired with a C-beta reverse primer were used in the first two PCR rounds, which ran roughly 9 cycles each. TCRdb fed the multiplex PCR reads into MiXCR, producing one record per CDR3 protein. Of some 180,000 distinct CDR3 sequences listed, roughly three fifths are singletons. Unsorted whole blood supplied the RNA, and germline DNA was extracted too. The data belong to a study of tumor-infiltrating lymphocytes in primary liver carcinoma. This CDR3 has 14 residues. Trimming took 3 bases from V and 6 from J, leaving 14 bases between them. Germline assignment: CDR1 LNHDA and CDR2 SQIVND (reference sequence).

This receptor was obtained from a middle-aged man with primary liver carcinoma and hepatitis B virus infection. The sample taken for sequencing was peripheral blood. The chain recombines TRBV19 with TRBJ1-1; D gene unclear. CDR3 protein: CASSIRAERAEAFF. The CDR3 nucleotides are TGTGCCAGTAGTATCAGAGCTGAAAGGGCTGAAGCTTTCTTT.